This note documents a single T cell receptor beta chain sequence. These data come from a study of human T cells and chemical hapten exposure. The CDR3 runs 14 residues. Germline CDR1 is MNHNY and CDR2 is SVGAGI (reference sequence). After removal of 6 bases from V and 4 bases from J, the junction contained 5 bases not matched to a gene. TCRdb fed the RACE reads into MiXCR, producing one record per CDR3 protein. The sample holds about 360,000 distinct CDR3 sequences, roughly 6.9% seen once. Time point of the sample: patch test 1, 2 weeks after DPC sensitization. As to treatment: therapeutic diphenylcyclopropenone sensitization with weekly scalp DPC.

The specimen comprised whole blood, sampled in connection with sensitization to the hapten diphenylcyclopropenone (DPC). This TCR was recovered from a woman under 30 with alopecia areata. Some clones in this sample may be carry-over from other donors' samples. This rearrangement joins TRBV6-6 to TRBJ1-4; 7 nucleotides agree with TRBD1. CDR3 DNA sequence: TGTGCCAGCAGACTCGACAGGGTTAATGAAAAACTGTTTTTT. Protein sequence: CASRLDRVNEKLFF.